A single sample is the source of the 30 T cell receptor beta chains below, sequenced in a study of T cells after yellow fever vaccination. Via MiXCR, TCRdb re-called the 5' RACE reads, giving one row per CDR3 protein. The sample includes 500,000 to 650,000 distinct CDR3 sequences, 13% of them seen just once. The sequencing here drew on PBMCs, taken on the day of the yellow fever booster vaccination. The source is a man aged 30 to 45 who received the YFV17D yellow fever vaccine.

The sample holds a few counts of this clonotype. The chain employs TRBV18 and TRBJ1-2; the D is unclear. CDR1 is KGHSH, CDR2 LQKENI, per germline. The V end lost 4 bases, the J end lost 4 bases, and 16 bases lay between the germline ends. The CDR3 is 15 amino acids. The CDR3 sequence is CASSRGQESGYGYTF. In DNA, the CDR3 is TGTGCCAGCTCACGAGGCCAAGAGAGTGGCTATGGCTACACCTTC.

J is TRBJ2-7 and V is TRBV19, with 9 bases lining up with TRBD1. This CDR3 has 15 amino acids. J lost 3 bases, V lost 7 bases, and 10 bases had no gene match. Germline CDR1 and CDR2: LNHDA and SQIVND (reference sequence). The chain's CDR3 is CASNSPGQGNYEQYF. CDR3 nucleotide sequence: TGTGCCAGTAACAGTCCGGGACAGGGAAACTACGAGCAGTACTTC. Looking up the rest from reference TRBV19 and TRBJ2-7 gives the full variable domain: DGGITQSPKYLFRKEGQNVTLSCEQNLNHDAMYWYRQDPGQGLRLIYYSQIVNDFQKGDIAEGYSVSREKKESFPLTVTSAQKNPTAFYLCASNSPGQGNYEQYFGPGTRLTVT.

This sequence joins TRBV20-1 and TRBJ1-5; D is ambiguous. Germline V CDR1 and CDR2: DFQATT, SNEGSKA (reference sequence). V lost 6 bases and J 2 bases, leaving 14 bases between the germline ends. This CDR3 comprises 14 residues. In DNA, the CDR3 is TGCAGTGCGACGCCTGCAGTGGGCAATCAGCCCCAGCATTTT. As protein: CSATPAVGNQPQHF.

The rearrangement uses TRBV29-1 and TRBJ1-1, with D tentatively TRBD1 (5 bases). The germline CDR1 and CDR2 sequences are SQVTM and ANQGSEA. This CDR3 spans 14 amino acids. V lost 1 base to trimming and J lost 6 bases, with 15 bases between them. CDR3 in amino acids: CSVEGERGEAEAFF. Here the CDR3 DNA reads TGCAGCGTTGAAGGAGAGAGGGGAGAGGCTGAAGCTTTCTTT.

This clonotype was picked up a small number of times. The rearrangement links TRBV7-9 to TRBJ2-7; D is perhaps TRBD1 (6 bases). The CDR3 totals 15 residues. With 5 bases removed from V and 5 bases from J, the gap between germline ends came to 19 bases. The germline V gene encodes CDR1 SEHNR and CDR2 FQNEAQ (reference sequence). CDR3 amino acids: CASSITGFPLDEQYF. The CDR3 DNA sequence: TGTGCCAGCAGCATTACAGGGTTCCCCCTCGACGAGCAGTACTTC.

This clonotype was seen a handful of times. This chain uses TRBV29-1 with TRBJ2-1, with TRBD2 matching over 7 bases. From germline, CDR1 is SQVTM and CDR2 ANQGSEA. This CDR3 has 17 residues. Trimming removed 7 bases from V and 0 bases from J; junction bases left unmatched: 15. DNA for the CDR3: TGCAGCGCCCTCTGGGTTCCTAGCGGACTCTCCTACAATGAGCAGTTCTTC. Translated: CSALWVPSGLSYNEQFF.

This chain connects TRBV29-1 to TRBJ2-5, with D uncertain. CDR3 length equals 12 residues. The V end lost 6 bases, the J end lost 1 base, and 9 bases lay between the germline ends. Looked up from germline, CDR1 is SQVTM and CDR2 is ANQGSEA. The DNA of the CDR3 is TGCAGCGTCCTGTGGGGCCAAGAGACCCAGTACTTC. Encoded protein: CSVLWGQETQYF.

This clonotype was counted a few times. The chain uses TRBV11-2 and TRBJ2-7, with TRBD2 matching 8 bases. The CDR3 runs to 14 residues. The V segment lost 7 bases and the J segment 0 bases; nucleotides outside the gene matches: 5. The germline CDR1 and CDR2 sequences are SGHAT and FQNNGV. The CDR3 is CASKLADSSYEQYF. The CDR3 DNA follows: TGTGCCAGCAAACTAGCGGATTCCTCCTACGAGCAGTACTTC.

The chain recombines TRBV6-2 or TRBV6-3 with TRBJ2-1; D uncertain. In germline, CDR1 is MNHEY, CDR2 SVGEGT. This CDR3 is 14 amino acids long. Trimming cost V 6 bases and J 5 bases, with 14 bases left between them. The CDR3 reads CASRSWAPDNEQFF. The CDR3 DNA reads TGTGCCAGCAGGTCGTGGGCCCCGGACAATGAGCAGTTCTTC.

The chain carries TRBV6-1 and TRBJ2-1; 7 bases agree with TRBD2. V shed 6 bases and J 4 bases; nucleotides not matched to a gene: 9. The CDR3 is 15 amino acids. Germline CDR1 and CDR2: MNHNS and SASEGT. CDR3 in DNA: TGTGCCAGCAGGTCCGGGACTACCTTTTACAATGAGCAGTTCTTC. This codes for CASRSGTTFYNEQFF.

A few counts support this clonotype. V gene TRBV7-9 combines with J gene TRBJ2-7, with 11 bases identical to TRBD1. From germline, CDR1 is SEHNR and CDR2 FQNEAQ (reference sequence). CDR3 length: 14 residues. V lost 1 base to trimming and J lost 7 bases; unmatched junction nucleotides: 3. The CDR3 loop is CASSLGTGGAEQYF. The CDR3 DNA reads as TGTGCCAGCAGCTTAGGGACAGGGGGCGCAGAGCAGTACTTC.

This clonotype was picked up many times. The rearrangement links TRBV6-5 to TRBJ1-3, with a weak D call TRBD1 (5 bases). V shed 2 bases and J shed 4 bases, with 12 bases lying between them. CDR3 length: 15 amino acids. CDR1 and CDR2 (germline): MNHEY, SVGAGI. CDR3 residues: CASSYEPRVGNTIYF. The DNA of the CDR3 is TGTGCCAGCAGTTACGAACCCAGGGTCGGAAACACCATATATTTT.

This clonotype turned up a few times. Here the CDR3 DNA reads TGTGCCATCAGCCCTGCGGACAGAAACAATCAGCCCCAGCATTTT. Translation gives CAISPADRNNQPQHF. The V call is TRBV10-3, the J call TRBJ1-5, with a possible D match to TRBD1 (6 bases). The germline CDR1 and CDR2 sequences are ENHRY and SYGVKD. This CDR3 is built from 15 residues. Trimming left V 6 bases short and J 3 bases short, with 15 bases between.

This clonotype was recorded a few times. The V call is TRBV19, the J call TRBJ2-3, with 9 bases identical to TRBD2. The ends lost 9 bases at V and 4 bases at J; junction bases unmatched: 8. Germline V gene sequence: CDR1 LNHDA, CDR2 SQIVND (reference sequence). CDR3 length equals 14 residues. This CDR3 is CASSSGLASDTQYF. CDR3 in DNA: TGTGCCAGCAGTTCGGGACTAGCATCAGATACGCAGTATTTT.

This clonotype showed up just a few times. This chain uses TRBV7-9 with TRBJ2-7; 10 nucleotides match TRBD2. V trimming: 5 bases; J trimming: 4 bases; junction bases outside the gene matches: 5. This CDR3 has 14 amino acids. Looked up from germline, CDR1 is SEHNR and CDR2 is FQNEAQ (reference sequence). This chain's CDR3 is CASSPSGRAYEQYF. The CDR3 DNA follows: TGTGCCAGCAGCCCCAGCGGGAGGGCGTACGAGCAGTACTTC.

The CDR3 DNA sequence: TGTGCCAGCAGCCCTGGGCGGCGCACAGATACGCAGTATTTT. This sequence encodes CASSPGRRTDTQYF. The chain links TRBV11-2 to TRBJ2-3, with D uncertain. Germline CDR1 and CDR2: SGHAT and FQNNGV. The V and J ends lost 5 bases and 1 base respectively, with 10 bases between them. The CDR3 is 14 residues long.

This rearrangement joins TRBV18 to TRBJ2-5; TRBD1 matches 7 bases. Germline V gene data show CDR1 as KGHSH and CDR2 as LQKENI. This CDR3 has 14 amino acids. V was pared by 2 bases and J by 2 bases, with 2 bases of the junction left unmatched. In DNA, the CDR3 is TGTGCCAGCTCACCAGCACAGGGGCAAGAGACCCAGTACTTC. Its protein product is CASSPAQGQETQYF. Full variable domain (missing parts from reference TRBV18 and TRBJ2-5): NAGVMQNPRHLVRRRGQEARLRCSPMKGHSHVYWYRQLPEEGLKFMVYLQKENIIDESGMPKERFSAEFPKEGPSILRIQQVVRGDSAAYFCASSPAQGQETQYFGPGTRLLVL.

The CDR3, as DNA: TGTGCCAGTAGTATCGGACAGGGATGGGGTAGCAATCAGCCCCAGCATTTT. Amino acids: CASSIGQGWGSNQPQHF. The rearrangement links TRBV19 to TRBJ1-5; 8 bases are shared with TRBD1. Germline V gene lookup returns CDR1 LNHDA and CDR2 SQIVND (reference sequence). CDR3 length: 17 residues. V dropped 3 bases and J dropped 0; count of bases not matched to a gene: 7.

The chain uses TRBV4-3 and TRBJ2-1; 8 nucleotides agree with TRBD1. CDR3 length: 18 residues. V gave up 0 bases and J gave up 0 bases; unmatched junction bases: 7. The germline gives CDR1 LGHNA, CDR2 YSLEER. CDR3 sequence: CASSQDRQGWGSYNEQFF. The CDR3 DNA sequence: TGCGCCAGCAGCCAAGATCGACAGGGGTGGGGCTCCTACAATGAGCAGTTCTTC.

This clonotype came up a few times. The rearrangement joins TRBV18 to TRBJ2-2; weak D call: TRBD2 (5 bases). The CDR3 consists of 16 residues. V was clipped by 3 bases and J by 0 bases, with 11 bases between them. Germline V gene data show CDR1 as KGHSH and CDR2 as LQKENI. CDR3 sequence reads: CASSPRAAANTGELFF. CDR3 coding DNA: TGTGCCAGCTCACCTAGGGCAGCGGCGAACACCGGGGAGCTGTTTTTT. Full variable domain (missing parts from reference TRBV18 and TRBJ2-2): NAGVMQNPRHLVRRRGQEARLRCSPMKGHSHVYWYRQLPEEGLKFMVYLQKENIIDESGMPKERFSAEFPKEGPSILRIQQVVRGDSAAYFCASSPRAAANTGELFFGEGSRLTVL.

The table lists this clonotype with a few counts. The CDR3 DNA sequence: TGTGCCAGCAGCTCCCCGGGGAGGACTCCCTACGAGCAGTACTTC. Its translation: CASSSPGRTPYEQYF. V gene TRBV7-2 combines with J gene TRBJ2-7; possible D gene TRBD2, 6 bases. The CDR3 has 15 amino acids. Deletions cut 4 bases from V and 2 bases from J, with 15 bases between. Germline V gives CDR1 SGHTA, CDR2 FQGNSA.

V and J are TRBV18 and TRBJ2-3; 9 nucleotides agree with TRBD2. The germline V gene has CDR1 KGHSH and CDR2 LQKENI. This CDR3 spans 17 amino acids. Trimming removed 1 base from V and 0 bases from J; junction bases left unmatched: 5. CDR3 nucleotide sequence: TGTGCCAGCTCACCACTAGCGGGAGAGGTTAGCACAGATACGCAGTATTTT. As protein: CASSPLAGEVSTDTQYF. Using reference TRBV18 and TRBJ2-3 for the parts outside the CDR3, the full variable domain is NAGVMQNPRHLVRRRGQEARLRCSPMKGHSHVYWYRQLPEEGLKFMVYLQKENIIDESGMPKERFSAEFPKEGPSILRIQQVVRGDSAAYFCASSPLAGEVSTDTQYFGPGTRLTVL.

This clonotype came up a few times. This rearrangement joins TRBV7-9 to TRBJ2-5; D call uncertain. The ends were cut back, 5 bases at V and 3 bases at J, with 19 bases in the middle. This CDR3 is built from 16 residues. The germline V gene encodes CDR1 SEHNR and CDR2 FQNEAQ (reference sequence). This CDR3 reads CASSVVHLIIEETQYF. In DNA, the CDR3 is TGTGCCAGCAGCGTCGTCCATTTGATCATCGAAGAGACCCAGTACTTC. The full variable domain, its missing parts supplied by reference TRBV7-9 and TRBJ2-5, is DTGVSQNPRHKITKRGQNVTFRCDPISEHNRLYWYRQTLGQGPEFLTYFQNEAQLEKSRLLSDRFSAERPKGSFSTLEIQRTEQGDSAMYLCASSVVHLIIEETQYFGPGTRLLVL.

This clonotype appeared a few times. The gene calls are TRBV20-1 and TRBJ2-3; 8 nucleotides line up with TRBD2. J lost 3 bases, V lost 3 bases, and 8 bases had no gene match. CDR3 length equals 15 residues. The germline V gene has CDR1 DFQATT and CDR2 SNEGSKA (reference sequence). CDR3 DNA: TGCAGTGCTAGGGGTTTAGCGGGACAAACAGATACGCAGTATTTT. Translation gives CSARGLAGQTDTQYF.

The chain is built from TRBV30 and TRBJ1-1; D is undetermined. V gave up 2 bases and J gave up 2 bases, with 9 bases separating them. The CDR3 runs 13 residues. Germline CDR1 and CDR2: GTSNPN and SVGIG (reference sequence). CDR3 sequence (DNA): TGTGCCTGGAGTACAGTGTTCAACACTGAAGCTTTCTTT. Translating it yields CAWSTVFNTEAFF.

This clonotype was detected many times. The CDR3 bases are TGTGCCAGCAGTTTTGGGCCCCTCTACGAGCAGTACTTC. This gives the protein CASSFGPLYEQYF. V and J are TRBV27 and TRBJ2-7; D is unresolved. The CDR3 covers 13 residues. Trimming removed 3 bases at V and 3 bases at J, with 9 bases between. Looked up from germline, CDR1 is MNHEY and CDR2 is SMNVEV (reference sequence).

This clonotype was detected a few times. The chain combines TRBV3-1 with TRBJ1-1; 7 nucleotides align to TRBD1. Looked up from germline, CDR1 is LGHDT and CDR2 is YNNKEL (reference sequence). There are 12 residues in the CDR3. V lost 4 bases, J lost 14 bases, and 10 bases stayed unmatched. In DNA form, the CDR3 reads TGTGCCAGCAGCCTTGACAGGGCCGAACGCTTCTTT. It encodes CASSLDRAERFF. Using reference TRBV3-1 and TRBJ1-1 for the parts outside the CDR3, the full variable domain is DTAVSQTPKYLVTQMGNDKSIKCEQNLGHDTMYWYKQDSKKFLKIMFSYNNKELIINETVPNRFSPKSPDKAHLNLHINSLELGDSAVYFCASSLDRAERFFGQGTRLTVV.

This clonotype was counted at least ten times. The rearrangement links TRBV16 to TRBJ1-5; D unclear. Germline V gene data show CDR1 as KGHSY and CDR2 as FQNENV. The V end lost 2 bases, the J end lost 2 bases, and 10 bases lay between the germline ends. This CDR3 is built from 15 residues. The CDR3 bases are TGTGCCAGCAGCCAAGTAGGAAGGCGCAATCAGCCCCAGCATTTT. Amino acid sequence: CASSQVGRRNQPQHF.

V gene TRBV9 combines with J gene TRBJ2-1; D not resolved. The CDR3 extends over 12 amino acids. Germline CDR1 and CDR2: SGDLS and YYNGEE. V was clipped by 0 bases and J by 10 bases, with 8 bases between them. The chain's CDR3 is CASSVGNREQFF. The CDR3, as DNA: TGTGCCAGCAGCGTAGGGAACAGAGAGCAGTTCTTC.

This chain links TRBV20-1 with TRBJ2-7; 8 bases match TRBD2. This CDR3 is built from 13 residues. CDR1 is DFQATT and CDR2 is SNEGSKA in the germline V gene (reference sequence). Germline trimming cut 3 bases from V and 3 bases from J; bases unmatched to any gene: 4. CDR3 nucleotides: TGCAGTGCTAGTCCCGGGACTAGCTACGAGCAGTACTTC. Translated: CSASPGTSYEQYF.